What follows are 24 T cell receptor beta chains derived from one specimen sequenced in a study of cytomegalovirus exposure and HLA in healthy donors. PCR involved 60 Vbeta and 13 Jbeta primers. Using immunoSEQ multiplex PCR, the repertoire was profiled, and TCRdb retains in-frame clones only, with some absent. The sample includes about 200,000 clones, roughly 77% seen only once; the top ten take approximately 0.4%. Specimen: PBMCs. Every receptor here comes from a male donor in good health and CMV-seropositive.

J is TRBJ2-2 and V is TRBV5-6; TRBD2 agrees at 13 bases. Germline values: CDR1 SGHDT, CDR2 YYEEEE. Trimming at V came to 2 bases and at J to 1 base, leaving 5 bases not matched to a gene. This CDR3 has 18 amino acids. CDR3 in amino acids: CASSFSGTSGVNTGELFF. CDR3 DNA: TGTGCCAGCAGCTTCTCCGGGACTAGCGGGGTGAACACCGGGGAGCTGTTTTTT.

This rearrangement joins TRBV14 to TRBJ2-7, with D possibly TRBD1 on 5 matching bases. This CDR3 contains 14 residues. Deletions cut 0 bases from V and 2 bases from J, with 8 bases between. Germline V gene data show CDR1 as SGHDN and CDR2 as FVKESK. The CDR3 nucleotides read TGTGCCAGCAGCCAAGATCCCAGGGCCTACGAGCAGTACTTC. It is translated as CASSQDPRAYEQYF.

V usage is TRBV9 and J usage is TRBJ2-2, with a tentative D call TRBD2 (6 bases). Germline CDR1 and CDR2: SGDLS and YYNGEE. Trimming took off 0 bases at V and 4 bases at J, with 10 bases between the two ends. The CDR3 is 15 residues long. CDR3 residues: CASSVARGTTGELFF. The CDR3, as DNA: TGTGCCAGCAGCGTAGCACGGGGGACCACCGGGGAGCTGTTTTTT.

V and J are TRBV2 and TRBJ1-4; 7 bases map to TRBD1. The CDR3 contains 14 residues. J lost 6 bases, V lost 2 bases, and 3 bases had no gene match. Germline V lookup: CDR1 SNHLY, CDR2 FYNNEI. CDR3 protein: CASSERQGDEKLFF. The CDR3 DNA reads TGTGCCAGCAGTGAAAGACAGGGTGATGAAAAACTGTTTTTT.

The rearrangement links TRBV6-5 to TRBJ1-5, with D unclear. CDR3 length: 13 residues. Trimming cost V 6 bases and J 0 bases, with 6 bases left between them. Germline V gene sequence: CDR1 MNHEY, CDR2 SVGAGI. The CDR3 sequence: CASSLNSNQPQHF. The DNA of the CDR3 is TGTGCCAGCAGCCTAAATAGCAATCAGCCCCAGCATTTT.

J is TRBJ1-5 and V is TRBV9; 10 nucleotides align to TRBD1. The CDR3 extends over 16 amino acids. The ends lost 4 bases at V and 2 bases at J; junction bases unmatched: 6. The V gene's germline CDR1 is SGDLS and CDR2 YYNGEE. The chain's CDR3 is CASSIGTGEGNQPQHF. The DNA for the CDR3 is TGTGCCAGCAGCATCGGGACAGGGGAAGGCAATCAGCCCCAGCATTTT.

A word on this clone: The sample has other DNA sequences that encode this CDR3 too. The chain carries TRBV28 and TRBJ2-7; D might be TRBD1 (5 bases). V was trimmed by 1 base and J by 4 bases, leaving 5 bases between them. CDR1 MDHEN and CDR2 SYDVKM come from the germline V gene. The CDR3 loop spans 12 amino acids. CDR3 sequence (DNA): TGTGCCAGCAGTTTATCAGGGTACGAGCAGTACTTC. Translation: CASSLSGYEQYF.

This clone was picked up a small number of times. CDR3 protein: CASSPTVPSLLREQYF. DNA for the CDR3: TGTGCCAGCAGCCCAACAGTTCCCTCCTTACTTCGCGAGCAGTACTTC. The gene calls are TRBV7-6 and TRBJ2-7; no clear D. The V end lost 5 bases, the J end lost 6 bases, and 23 bases lay between the germline ends. The CDR3 extends over 16 amino acids. The germline V gene has CDR1 SGHVS and CDR2 FNYEAQ.

This chain connects TRBV7-6 to TRBJ1-1; no reliable D call. Germline V gives CDR1 SGHVS, CDR2 FNYEAQ. Trimming removed 5 bases at V and 3 bases at J, with 10 bases between. The CDR3 sequence is 13 residues long. The CDR3 nucleotides read TGTGCCAGCAGCAGCTGGGCAGACACTGAAGCTTTCTTT. Protein product: CASSSWADTEAFF.

Of note for this clone: One end of the junction varies from germline; a read error may be responsible. V and J are TRBV5-8 and TRBJ2-7; TRBD1 aligns across 8 bases. The CDR3 spans 14 residues. Per germline, CDR1 SGHTS and CDR2 YDEGEE. As DNA, the CDR3 is TGTGCCAGCAGTTTGGACAGGGAGCAAAACGAGCAGTACTTC. It yields the protein CASSLDREQNEQYF.

The genes are TRBV5-1 and TRBJ2-7, with TRBD1 matching over 9 bases. The CDR3 runs 14 residues. The V gene end was trimmed by 4 bases and the J gene end by 6 bases; junction bases not matched to a gene: 8. CDR1 SGHRS and CDR2 YFSETQ come from the germline V gene. CDR3 region: CASSPDLDRGEQYF. The CDR3 DNA follows: TGCGCCAGCAGCCCGGACCTGGACAGGGGCGAGCAGTACTTC.

This rearrangement joins TRBV19 to TRBJ1-1; 9 bases match TRBD1. This CDR3 is built from 15 residues. Germline V CDR1 and CDR2: LNHDA, SQIVND (reference sequence). With 8 bases clipped from V and 8 bases from J, the junction kept 15 bases outside the gene matches. As DNA, the CDR3 is TGTGCCAGTCCGCCCCAAACAGGGGGCGGCGTCGAAGCTTTCTTT. It yields the protein CASPPQTGGGVEAFF.

The CDR3 here is CASSPQGASGELFF. CDR3 in DNA: TGTGCCAGCAGTCCCCAGGGGGCATCCGGGGAGCTGTTTTTT. The gene calls are TRBV6-4 and TRBJ2-2; 8 bases are a match to TRBD1. The V gene end was trimmed by 5 bases and the J gene end by 6 bases; junction bases not matched to a gene: 5. Germline CDR1 and CDR2: MRHNA and SNTAGT. There are 14 residues in the CDR3.

This chain links TRBV27 with TRBJ2-7; TRBD1 aligns across 9 bases. CDR3 length: 15 residues. The V and J ends lost 2 bases and 0 bases, in that order; junction bases with no gene match: 2. The germline gives CDR1 MNHEY, CDR2 SMNVEV (reference sequence). The CDR3 DNA reads as TGTGCCAGCAGTTTACAACAGGGGGCCTCCTACGAGCAGTACTTC. It encodes CASSLQQGASYEQYF.

This chain uses TRBV4-3 with TRBJ2-3; D possibly corresponds to TRBD1 (6 bases). Per germline, CDR1 LGHNA and CDR2 YSLEER. V was pared by 3 bases and J by 6 bases, with 13 bases between. The CDR3 totals 14 residues. The CDR3 DNA sequence: TGCGCCAGCAGCCATGAACAGGGAAATGATACGCAGTATTTT. Its protein is CASSHEQGNDTQYF.

J is TRBJ2-2 and V is TRBV5-1; D perhaps matches TRBD1 (5 bases). The CDR3 has 15 residues. CDR1 and CDR2 (germline): SGHRS, YFSETQ. V shed 3 bases and J shed 3 bases, with 12 bases lying between them. In DNA form, the CDR3 reads TGCGCCAGCAGCTCATCCAGGGCTTACACCGGGGAGCTGTTTTTT. Protein product: CASSSSRAYTGELFF.

This clone was detected only once. V usage is TRBV19 and J usage is TRBJ2-5, with 13 bases aligning to TRBD2. The last part of the DNA fits TRBJ2-7 better; the J call may be wrong. Germline CDR1 and CDR2: LNHDA and SQIVND (reference sequence). The CDR3 length is 15 residues. The CDR3: CASSLGLAGEGEQYF. CDR3 sequence (DNA): TGTGCCAGTAGCCTCGGACTAGCGGGAGAGGGCGAGCAGTACTTC.

CDR3: CASSSPGLAGDTGELFF. Written as DNA, the CDR3 is TGTGCCAGCAGCTCTCCGGGACTAGCGGGCGACACCGGGGAGCTGTTTTTT. This rearrangement joins TRBV5-4 to TRBJ2-2; 12 positions agree with TRBD2. In germline, CDR1 is SGHNT, CDR2 YYREEE (reference sequence). V trimming: 3 bases; J trimming: 3 bases; junction bases outside the gene matches: 6. This CDR3 is 17 amino acids long. Drawing the rest from reference TRBV5-4 and TRBJ2-2, the complete variable domain is ETGVTQSPTHLIKTRGQQVTLRCSSQSGHNTVSWYQQALGQGPQFIFQYYREEENGRGNFPPRFSGLQFPNYSSELNVNALELDDSALYLCASSSPGLAGDTGELFFGEGSRLTVL.

The chain uses TRBV28 and TRBJ1-3; 9 positions agree with TRBD1. This CDR3 is 15 amino acids long. Trimming took 6 bases from V and 6 from J; bases not matched to a gene: 9. The germline CDR1 and CDR2 sequences are MDHEN and SYDVKM. The CDR3 region has the DNA TGTGCCAGCAGCTCAGAGGGGACAGGGCTAAACACCATATATTTT. Protein sequence: CASSSEGTGLNTIYF. The full variable domain, with the rest looked up from reference TRBV28 and TRBJ1-3, is DVKVTQSSRYLVKRTGEKVFLECVQDMDHENMFWYRQDPGLGLRLIYFSYDVKMKEKGDIPEGYSVSREKKERFSLILESASTNQTSMYLCASSSEGTGLNTIYFGEGSWLTVV.

This chain links TRBV27 with TRBJ2-1; maybe TRBD2 (6 bases). The CDR3 loop spans 13 amino acids. Germline CDR1 reads MNHEY; CDR2 reads SMNVEV (reference sequence). For the CDR3, the DNA is TGTGCGGTAGGTAGCGGTACCTACAATGAGCAGTTCTTC. Protein: CAVGSGTYNEQFF.

The chain carries TRBV7-2 and TRBJ1-1, with 7 bases matching TRBD1. The CDR3 spans 14 residues. The V gene end was trimmed by 2 bases and the J gene end by 5 bases; junction bases not matched to a gene: 5. Per the germline V gene, CDR1 is SGHTA and CDR2 is FQGNSA. CDR3 amino acids: CASSLRGPGTEAFF. CDR3 DNA: TGTGCCAGCAGCTTAAGGGGGCCGGGGACTGAAGCTTTCTTT.

In its sample, this clone was seen a few times. The chain recombines TRBV6-5 with TRBJ1-5, with a tentative D call TRBD1 (6 bases). Deletions cut 6 bases from V and 1 base from J, with 13 bases between. CDR3 length: 15 residues. Looked up from germline, CDR1 is MNHEY and CDR2 is SVGAGI. In DNA, the CDR3 is TGTGCCAGCAGGCCCCAGGGGTTAAGCAATCAGCCCCAGCATTTT. Its protein is CASRPQGLSNQPQHF.

This clone was seen a few times. The V and J genes are TRBV19 and TRBJ1-6, with D unresolved. From germline, CDR1 is LNHDA and CDR2 SQIVND (reference sequence). CDR3 length: 12 residues. V was shortened by 5 bases and J by 6 bases, with 5 bases between the two germline ends. CDR3 residues: CASSPVNSPLHF. CDR3 nucleotides: TGTGCCAGTAGTCCTGTTAATTCACCCCTCCACTTT.

The chain links TRBV7-9 to TRBJ1-2; D gene ambiguous. This CDR3 comprises 14 residues. Trimming pared 4 bases from V and 5 bases from J, leaving 14 bases between. CDR1 is SEHNR and CDR2 is FQNEAQ in the germline V gene (reference sequence). The CDR3 nucleotides are TGTGCCAGCAGCTCGGAGACGGCCCTATATGGCTACACCTTC. The encoded protein is CASSSETALYGYTF. The entire variable domain, with the rest obtained from reference TRBV7-9 and TRBJ1-2, is as follows: DTGVSQNPRHKITKRGQNVTFRCDPISEHNRLYWYRQTLGQGPEFLTYFQNEAQLEKSRLLSDRFSAERPKGSFSTLEIQRTEQGDSAMYLCASSSETALYGYTFGSGTRLTVV.